The present T cell receptor (beta chain) was sequenced within a study of metastatic and nonmetastatic thyroid tumors. TCRdb re-analyzed the PCR reads using MiXCR. The sample yields 15,000 to 20,000 clones, roughly 22% seen once. Each patient went into thyroid surgery without having received any treatment. CDR1 is MNHNS, CDR2 SASEGT, per germline. V lost 5 bases, J lost 2 bases, and 9 bases lay in between. There are 13 residues in the CDR3. The sequenced sample consisted of adjacent normal tissue. The clonotype comes from a female donor with papillary thyroid cancer or a benign thyroid nodule (not recorded which). Some clones in this sample may be carry-over from other donors' samples. The chain links TRBV6-1 to TRBJ1-2; D gene uncertain. The CDR3 loop is CASSQGPNYGYTF. The CDR3 DNA is TGTGCCAGCAGTCAAGGTCCAAACTATGGCTACACCTTC.